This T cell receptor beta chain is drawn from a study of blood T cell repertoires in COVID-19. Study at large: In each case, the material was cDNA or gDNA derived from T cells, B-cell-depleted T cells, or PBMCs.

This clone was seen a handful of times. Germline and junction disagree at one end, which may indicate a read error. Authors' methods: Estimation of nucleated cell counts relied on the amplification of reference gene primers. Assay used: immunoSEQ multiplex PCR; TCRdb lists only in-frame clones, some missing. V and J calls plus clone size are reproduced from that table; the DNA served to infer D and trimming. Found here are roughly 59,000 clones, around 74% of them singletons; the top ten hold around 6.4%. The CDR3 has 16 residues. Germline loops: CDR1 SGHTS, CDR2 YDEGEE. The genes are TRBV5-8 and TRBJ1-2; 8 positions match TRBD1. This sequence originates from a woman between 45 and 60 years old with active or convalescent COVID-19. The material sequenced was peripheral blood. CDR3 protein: CASSSAGTGWFYRYTF. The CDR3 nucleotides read TGTGCCAGCAGCTCTGCCGGGACAGGATGGTTCTATCGCTACACCTTC.